The 30 T cell receptor beta chains given below trace back to one sample, sequenced in a study of OX40 agonist ivuxolimab in advanced cancers. The repertoire was sequenced with immunoSEQ multiplex PCR; TCRdb's copy has only in-frame clones and lacks some. The repertoire holds over 15,000 clones, with 65% to 80% as singletons. The material was CD4+ or CD8+ T cells sorted from blood, obtained in a trial of the OX40 agonist ivuxolimab. Receptors were obtained from an adult with an advanced solid tumor such as melanoma, head and neck, liver or kidney cancer.

V gene TRBV4-1 combines with J gene TRBJ2-3, with D perhaps matching TRBD1 or TRBD2 (5 bases each). The CDR3 loop spans 17 amino acids. V was clipped by 0 bases and J by 0 bases, with 13 bases between them. Germline V gene lookup returns CDR1 MGHRA and CDR2 YSYEKL. The CDR3 region has the DNA TGCGCCAGCAGCCAAGAGGGGGTCGGGACCAGCACAGATACGCAGTATTTT. It yields the protein CASSQEGVGTSTDTQYF.

The chain couples TRBV27 to TRBJ2-2; TRBD2 is a possible D gene (6 bases). This CDR3 region has 16 residues. V lost 6 bases, J lost 4 bases, and 18 bases lay in between. CDR1 and CDR2 (germline): MNHEY, SMNVEV (reference sequence). CDR3 sequence (DNA): TGTGCCAGCAGCGCCCGCCGGGAGCCTACCACCGGGGAGCTGTTTTTT. It yields the protein CASSARREPTTGELFF.

This clone is judged medium-sized. The rearrangement links TRBV29-1 to TRBJ2-3, with D maybe TRBD2 (6 bases). The germline gives CDR1 SQVTM, CDR2 ANQGSEA. The length of the CDR3 is 14 residues. V was shortened by 2 bases and J by 1 base, with 10 bases between the two germline ends. The CDR3 is CSVERRGRTDTQYF. CDR3 nucleotide sequence: TGCAGCGTTGAACGGCGGGGTCGCACAGATACGCAGTATTTT.

The DNA for the CDR3 is TGTGCCAGCAGCGATTTAGCGGGAATCTCCTACGAGCAGTACTTC. Protein sequence: CASSDLAGISYEQYF. The rearrangement links TRBV6-5 to TRBJ2-7; 8 bases match TRBD2. CDR1 is MNHEY, CDR2 SVGAGI, per germline. This CDR3 region has 15 residues. Trimming removed 6 bases from V and 0 bases from J; junction bases left unmatched: 7.

DNA of the CDR3: TGTGCCAGCAGGACAGGGTCCACTGAAGCTTTCTTT. It specifies CASRTGSTEAFF. This chain uses TRBV28 with TRBJ1-1; 7 nucleotides match TRBD1. The germline CDR1 and CDR2 sequences are MDHEN and SYDVKM. This CDR3 region has 12 residues. V was clipped by 6 bases and J by 4 bases; unmatched bases: 2.

The V and J genes are TRBV6-5 and TRBJ2-7; no clear D. V shed 8 bases and J shed 6 bases, with 14 bases lying between them. CDR1 MNHEY and CDR2 SVGAGI come from the germline V gene. The CDR3 has 12 residues. The CDR3 bases are TGTGCCAGCCACGGGCAGCCTCGCGAGCAGTACTTC. It translates to CASHGQPREQYF.

The chain links TRBV5-6 to TRBJ2-5; 8 bases line up with TRBD1. Gene TRBJ2-7 matches the end of the DNA better, so the J call may be wrong. CDR3 length equals 14 residues. In germline, CDR1 is SGHDT, CDR2 YYEEEE. CDR3 coding DNA: TGTGCCAGCAGCTGGGGGACAGGTTCCTACGAGCAGTACTTC. Its protein is CASSWGTGSYEQYF.

The J gene is TRBJ2-7, the V gene TRBV10-3; D not certain. The ends were cut back, 9 bases at V and 2 bases at J, with 14 bases in the middle. This CDR3 is 13 amino acids long. The V gene's germline CDR1 is ENHRY and CDR2 SYGVKD. The CDR3 nucleotides read TGTGCCATTCTCGCGGAAGAAACCTACGAGCAGTACTTC. This encodes CAILAEETYEQYF.

The J gene is TRBJ2-5, the V gene TRBV4-1; D is perhaps TRBD1 or TRBD2 (5 bases each). The J call may be mistaken, given a closer DNA end match to TRBJ2-7. This CDR3 has 13 amino acids. The germline CDR1 and CDR2 sequences are MGHRA and YSYEKL. The DNA for the CDR3 is TGCGCCAGCAGCCAAGATCCAGGGACCGAGCAGTACTTC. This sequence encodes CASSQDPGTEQYF.

V and J are TRBV2 and TRBJ2-2; 8 positions match TRBD2. The CDR3 runs 15 residues. Trimming took 3 bases from V and 6 from J; bases not matched to a gene: 6. Germline V gene sequence: CDR1 SNHLY, CDR2 FYNNEI. This CDR3 reads CASSDGAGVAGELFF. The CDR3 DNA is TGTGCCAGCAGTGACGGAGCGGGAGTGGCCGGGGAGCTGTTTTTT. The entire variable domain, with the rest obtained from reference TRBV2 and TRBJ2-2, is as follows: EPEVTQTPSHQVTQMGQEVILRCVPISNHLYFYWYRQILGQKVEFLVSFYNNEISEKSEIFDDQFSVERPDGSNFTLKIRSTKLEDSAMYFCASSDGAGVAGELFFGEGSRLTVL.

The J gene is TRBJ1-1, the V gene TRBV29-1, with D tentatively TRBD1 (5 bases). The CDR3 length is 12 residues. The V gene lost 4 bases and the J gene lost 7 bases, with 13 bases spanning the gap. Germline V gene lookup returns CDR1 SQVTM and CDR2 ANQGSEA. The CDR3 reads CSVVGAGVEAFF. CDR3 bases: TGCAGCGTTGTCGGGGCTGGGGTTGAAGCTTTCTTT.

J is TRBJ1-2 and V is TRBV5-5, with D perhaps TRBD1 (6 bases). Trimming cost V 0 bases and J 8 bases, with 14 bases left between them. The CDR3 has 14 amino acids. CDR1 SGHKS and CDR2 YYEKEE come from the germline V gene (reference sequence). In nucleotides, the CDR3 is TGTGCCAGCAGCTTGGCGACAGGTTCGTCGGGCTACACCTTC. Translating gives CASSLATGSSGYTF.

This clone was observed once. The chain employs TRBV28 and TRBJ1-4, with D uncertain. The V and J ends lost 3 bases and 0 bases respectively, with 8 bases between them. This CDR3 is 15 amino acids long. Germline V gene data show CDR1 as MDHEN and CDR2 as SYDVKM. CDR3 DNA sequence: TGTGCCAGCAGTTTGTTGGAGGCAACTAATGAAAAACTGTTTTTT. Translated: CASSLLEATNEKLFF.

The genes are TRBV2 and TRBJ2-1, with 8 bases lining up with TRBD1. In germline, CDR1 is SNHLY, CDR2 FYNNEI. V trimming: 8 bases; J trimming: 4 bases; junction bases outside the gene matches: 7. The CDR3 has 14 residues. The CDR3 spells CASESGQGYNEQFF. CDR3 bases: TGTGCCAGCGAATCAGGACAGGGTTACAATGAGCAGTTCTTC.

V gene TRBV5-4 combines with J gene TRBJ1-2; D not certain. V shed 10 bases and J shed 6 bases, with 13 bases lying between them. Per the germline V gene, CDR1 is SGHNT and CDR2 is YYREEE (reference sequence). The CDR3 spans 11 residues. The DNA of the CDR3 is TGTGCCGCTAGGGTTGCGAATGGCTACACCTTC. It encodes CAARVANGYTF.

Sample share makes this clone medium-sized. The rearrangement uses TRBV28 and TRBJ1-1, with D unresolved. CDR1 and CDR2 (germline): MDHEN, SYDVKM. V was shortened by 2 bases and J by 4 bases, with 14 bases between the two germline ends. This CDR3 region has 15 residues. CDR3 bases: TGTGCCAGCAGTTTACGACGTGGAGGGCTCACTGAAGCTTTCTTT. Translating gives CASSLRRGGLTEAFF.

Note on this clone: One end of the junction is discordant with germline, which a read error may explain. In DNA, the CDR3 is TGTGCCAGCAGCTTAGAGGGTAATGGGCAGTTCTTC. It codes for CASSLEGNGQFF. This chain joins TRBV11-2 and TRBJ2-1; D unclear. The germline V gene has CDR1 SGHAT and CDR2 FQNNGV. The CDR3 is 12 amino acids.

The sample holds one count of this clone. This chain joins TRBV4-3 and TRBJ1-5, with 8 bases aligning to TRBD1. This CDR3 contains 18 residues. Germline-derived CDR1 and CDR2 are LGHNA and YSLEER. V shed 0 bases, J shed 0 bases, and the junction held 7 bases outside the gene matches. This CDR3 reads CASSQDRQGSYSNQPQHF. DNA of the CDR3: TGCGCCAGCAGCCAAGATCGACAGGGGTCCTATAGCAATCAGCCCCAGCATTTT.

This chain connects TRBV27 to TRBJ2-3; D gene ambiguous. The germline V gene encodes CDR1 MNHEY and CDR2 SMNVEV (reference sequence). Trimming cost V 3 bases and J 0 bases, with 10 bases left between them. This CDR3 contains 15 residues. The CDR3 nucleotides are TGTGCCAGCAGTTTCCCAGGTTCTAGCACAGATACGCAGTATTTT. It specifies CASSFPGSSTDTQYF.

The chain combines TRBV9 with TRBJ2-3; perhaps TRBD2 as D (6 bases). Germline V gene lookup returns CDR1 SGDLS and CDR2 YYNGEE. V lost 0 bases to trimming and J lost 3 bases, with 14 bases between them. The CDR3 sequence is 16 residues long. CDR3: CASSVGGGIGTDTQYF. The DNA of the CDR3 is TGTGCCAGCAGCGTAGGTGGCGGGATTGGAACAGATACGCAGTATTTT.

The chain carries TRBV5-3 and TRBJ2-4; TRBD2 might be the D (7 bases). TRBV5-3 is identified as an open reading frame with a role that is uncertain. Deletions cut 3 bases from V and 0 bases from J, with 19 bases between. This CDR3 has 18 residues. The CDR3 bases are TGTGCCAGAAGCTCGAACCAAGTAGGGGGGGTAGCCAAAAACATTCAGTACTTC. Protein product: CARSSNQVGGVAKNIQYF.

This chain links TRBV19 with TRBJ2-7; D unresolved. The germline gives CDR1 LNHDA, CDR2 SQIVND (reference sequence). V gave up 1 base and J gave up 2 bases, with 9 bases separating them. The CDR3 sequence is 14 residues long. The CDR3 here is CASSIVVGTYEQYF. The CDR3 nucleotides read TGTGCCAGTAGTATAGTGGTGGGGACCTACGAGCAGTACTTC. The full variable domain, with the rest looked up from reference TRBV19 and TRBJ2-7, is DGGITQSPKYLFRKEGQNVTLSCEQNLNHDAMYWYRQDPGQGLRLIYYSQIVNDFQKGDIAEGYSVSREKKESFPLTVTSAQKNPTAFYLCASSIVVGTYEQYFGPGTRLTVT.

V is TRBV19 and J is TRBJ2-5; TRBD1 matches at 10 bases. V dropped 10 bases and J dropped 5; count of bases not matched to a gene: 16. This CDR3 comprises 16 residues. The germline V gene encodes CDR1 LNHDA and CDR2 SQIVND (reference sequence). CDR3 sequence reads: CAIPEGLDRGPETQYF. Written as DNA, the CDR3 is TGTGCCATCCCGGAGGGCTTAGACAGGGGGCCTGAGACCCAGTACTTC.

The J gene is TRBJ2-1, the V gene TRBV19, with TRBD2 identical over 9 bases. Germline V lookup: CDR1 LNHDA, CDR2 SQIVND (reference sequence). The CDR3 totals 16 residues. The ends lost 4 bases at V and 8 bases at J; junction bases unmatched: 12. The CDR3 sequence: CASSTLAGPRGDEQFF. The CDR3 DNA is TGTGCCAGTAGTACACTAGCGGGTCCCCGGGGGGATGAGCAGTTCTTC.

This clone showed up just a few times. The gene calls are TRBV7-9 and TRBJ2-7; the match to TRBD1 covers 8 bases. Germline V CDR1 and CDR2: SEHNR, FQNEAQ (reference sequence). Trimming at V came to 5 bases and at J to 3 bases, leaving 3 bases not matched to a gene. This CDR3 has 13 amino acids. CDR3 loop: CASSGQGSYEQYF. CDR3 DNA sequence: TGTGCCAGCAGCGGACAGGGAAGCTACGAGCAGTACTTC.

This clone was picked up a small number of times. CDR3 nucleotide sequence: TGTGCCAGCAGTATCACAGGTGGGACCGGGGAGCTGTTTTTT. Translated: CASSITGGTGELFF. This sequence joins TRBV2 and TRBJ2-2; TRBD1 is a possible D gene (5 bases). Germline loops: CDR1 SNHLY, CDR2 FYNNEI. V was shortened by 5 bases and J by 5 bases, with 12 bases between the two germline ends. This CDR3 has 14 amino acids.

The chain uses TRBV9 and TRBJ2-5; D is possibly TRBD1 or TRBD2 (5 bases each). Germline CDR1 is SGDLS and CDR2 is YYNGEE. V was trimmed by 2 bases and J by 2 bases, leaving 13 bases between them. The length of the CDR3 is 15 residues. CDR3 coding DNA: TGTGCCAGCAGCGTCGCCGGGACGGCTCAAGAGACCCAGTACTTC. Translated: CASSVAGTAQETQYF. Based on the CDR3 plus reference TRBV9 and TRBJ2-5, the full variable domain is DSGVTQTPKHLITATGQRVTLRCSPRSGDLSVYWYQQSLDQGLQFLIQYYNGEERAKGNILERFSAQQFPDLHSELNLSSLELGDSALYFCASSVAGTAQETQYFGPGTRLLVL.

The chain joins TRBV19 to TRBJ2-1; D gene uncertain. Trimming cost V 3 bases and J 3 bases, with 12 bases left between them. This CDR3 spans 15 amino acids. CDR1 LNHDA and CDR2 SQIVND come from the germline V gene (reference sequence). The CDR3 loop reads CASSILPQLYNEQFF. DNA for the CDR3: TGTGCCAGTAGTATCCTTCCCCAGCTCTACAATGAGCAGTTCTTC.

By proportion, this clone is medium-sized. The V and J genes are TRBV11-2 and TRBJ1-1; D not resolved. Germline loops: CDR1 SGHAT, CDR2 FQNNGV. V dropped 1 base and J dropped 0 bases, with 9 bases sitting between them. The length of the CDR3 is 15 residues. In DNA form, the CDR3 reads TGTGCCAGCAGCTTAGGTGGCAGCATGAACACTGAAGCTTTCTTT. Residues: CASSLGGSMNTEAFF.

The J gene is TRBJ1-2, the V gene TRBV30; D perhaps matches TRBD1 (5 bases). This CDR3 is built from 13 residues. The V gene's germline CDR1 is GTSNPN and CDR2 SVGIG (reference sequence). Trimming removed 2 bases at V and 2 bases at J, with 9 bases between. The CDR3 DNA is TGTGCCTGGAGTAGACAGAACAACTATGGCTACACCTTC. Amino acid sequence: CAWSRQNNYGYTF.